Listed here is a single T cell receptor beta chain. Its matching antigen is unknown. The repertoire was sequenced with immunoSEQ multiplex PCR; TCRdb's copy has only in-frame clones and lacks some. The sample lists about 2.4 million clones, approximately 94% occurring once. These data originate in a study of shared clonotypes between healthy human individuals. The study, taken as a whole, reports: The sharing of approximately 5.1% of naive CD4 clonotypes was seen across a few donors.

The CDR3 spans 11 residues. Trimming cost V 3 bases and J 3 bases, with 2 bases left between them. Germline CDR1 is SGHAT and CDR2 is FQNNGV. This TCR derives from a man younger than 35 in good health. The sample consisted of naive CD4+ T cells sorted from blood. Subset reported: CD45RA+ positively selected. The gene calls are TRBV11-2 and TRBJ1-1; D unresolved. CDR3 sequence reads: CASSFHTEAFF. The DNA for the CDR3 is TGTGCCAGCAGCTTTCACACTGAAGCTTTCTTT.